This TCR beta chain stems from a study of T cells after posttransplantation cyclophosphamide. The ends lost 7 bases at V and 1 base at J; junction bases unmatched: 4. CDR1 is SQVTM and CDR2 is ANQGSEA in the germline V gene. This CDR3 region has 13 residues. TCRdb keeps only in-frame clones here, not all; method: immunoSEQ multiplex PCR. Recorded here are roughly 6,200 clones, none singletons. Treatment was busulfan-fludarabine conditioning, a marrow graft, and cyclophosphamide on days +3 and +4. In its sample, this clone is medium-sized. Its specificity is unknown. Study-wide results and caveats: Tissue-infiltrating T cells from skin or gut overlapped little with blood T cells. Later post-transplant blood repertoires were often dominated by donor CD8+ memory clones. After PTCy, TRB diversity resembled that of CNI/methotrexate controls.

V usage is TRBV29-1 and J usage is TRBJ2-1, with 7 bases aligning to TRBD2. Here the sequenced sample was PBMCs, taken after an allogeneic stem cell transplant with post-transplant cyclophosphamide. This sequence was found in a male patient aged 25-45 years who received an allogeneic stem cell transplant from an unrelated donor, was CMV-positive, and had acute and chronic GVHD. The T cells may come from the graft donor. The CDR3 DNA follows: TGCAGCGGGGACTATGGGTCCTACAATGAGCAGTTCTTC. Amino acids: CSGDYGSYNEQFF.